These 10 T cell receptor beta chains share one sample of origin, sequenced in a study of cytomegalovirus exposure and HLA in healthy donors. 60 Vbeta and 13 Jbeta primers were used in PCR. This table comes from immunoSEQ multiplex PCR, and its TCRdb copy is limited to in-frame clones, with some not included. The sample comprises 130,000 to 150,000 clones, around 80% of which are singletons, and roughly 10% rests with the top ten. The source material was PBMCs. All receptors derive from an older woman in good health and CMV-seropositive.

The J gene is TRBJ1-2, the V gene TRBV5-4, with TRBD1 matching over 7 bases. The CDR3 contains 15 residues. Trimming took 5 bases from V and 8 from J; bases not matched to a gene: 15. CDR1 is SGHNT, CDR2 YYREEE, per germline (reference sequence). The CDR3 spells CASSYFGQDSLGYTF. DNA for the CDR3: TGTGCCAGCAGTTATTTCGGACAGGATTCGTTGGGCTACACCTTC.

The J gene is TRBJ2-7, the V gene TRBV28; possible D gene TRBD2, 5 bases. The V and J ends lost 7 bases and 3 bases respectively, with 16 bases between them. Germline CDR1 is MDHEN and CDR2 is SYDVKM. CDR3 length: 14 amino acids. As DNA, the CDR3 is TGTGCCAGCATAGAGGGTTCGGTGGGCTACGAGCAGTACTTC. It is translated as CASIEGSVGYEQYF. Complete variable domain (other parts from reference TRBV28 and TRBJ2-7): DVKVTQSSRYLVKRTGEKVFLECVQDMDHENMFWYRQDPGLGLRLIYFSYDVKMKEKGDIPEGYSVSREKKERFSLILESASTNQTSMYLCASIEGSVGYEQYFGPGTRLTVT.

V gene TRBV15 combines with J gene TRBJ2-5; weak D call: TRBD2 (5 bases). The last part of the DNA fits TRBJ2-7 better; the J call may be wrong. CDR1 is LNHNV and CDR2 is YYDKDF in the germline V gene (reference sequence). The CDR3 contains 16 residues. The CDR3 loop is CATSRDPWRVSYEQYF. The CDR3 DNA follows: TGTGCCACCAGCAGAGATCCCTGGCGGGTCTCCTACGAGCAGTACTTC.

The chain couples TRBV29-1 to TRBJ2-7; a weak D match, TRBD1 (5 bases). Germline values: CDR1 SQVTM, CDR2 ANQGSEA. V lost 4 bases and J lost 6, with 7 bases in between. This CDR3 has 10 residues. The CDR3 nucleotides read TGCAGCGTTGCAGGGCCCGAGCAGTACTTC. Encoded protein: CSVAGPEQYF.

The chain recombines TRBV6-5 with TRBJ1-3; 8 bases line up with TRBD1. Losses at the gene ends were 6 bases for V and 3 bases for J; bases not matched to a gene: 7. In germline, CDR1 is MNHEY, CDR2 SVGAGI. CDR3 length: 15 amino acids. The CDR3 spells CASSRGTGVGNTIYF. As DNA, the CDR3 is TGTGCCAGCAGCCGGGGGACAGGTGTTGGAAACACCATATATTTT.

The chain joins TRBV27 to TRBJ1-1; possible D gene TRBD1, 6 bases. The CDR3 spans 14 residues. Trimming left V 5 bases short and J 4 bases short, with 14 bases between. Germline V lookup: CDR1 MNHEY, CDR2 SMNVEV (reference sequence). DNA for the CDR3: TGTGCCAGCAGTCCGGGGGGCCTCTTCACTGAAGCTTTCTTT. Translating it yields CASSPGGLFTEAFF.

The J gene is TRBJ2-1, the V gene TRBV27; no clear D gene. Germline V gene lookup returns CDR1 MNHEY and CDR2 SMNVEV (reference sequence). CDR3 size: 13 residues. V shed 9 bases and J shed 1 base, with 10 bases lying between them. The CDR3 is CASAVGSYNEQFF. The DNA of the CDR3 is TGTGCCAGTGCTGTCGGGTCCTACAATGAGCAGTTCTTC.

The CDR3 reads CASSPEGANEKLFF. CDR3 in DNA: TGTGCCAGCAGCCCGGAAGGGGCTAATGAAAAACTGTTTTTT. V and J are TRBV7-2 and TRBJ1-4; D perhaps matches TRBD1 (5 bases). CDR1 SGHTA and CDR2 FQGNSA come from the germline V gene. This CDR3 comprises 14 residues. Trimming removed 5 bases from V and 3 bases from J, with 10 bases in between.

The V gene is TRBV28, the J gene TRBJ1-4; 8 bases fit TRBD1. V trimming: 3 bases; J trimming: 7 bases; junction bases outside the gene matches: 7. This CDR3 contains 15 residues. From germline, CDR1 is MDHEN and CDR2 SYDVKM. The CDR3 spells CASSFQDRVGEKLFF. In DNA form, the CDR3 reads TGTGCCAGCAGTTTCCAGGACAGGGTTGGTGAAAAACTGTTTTTT.

The genes are TRBV5-5 and TRBJ2-7, with D tentatively TRBD1 (5 bases). V shed 0 bases and J shed 4 bases, with 11 bases lying between them. Germline V gives CDR1 SGHKS, CDR2 YYEKEE (reference sequence). The CDR3 spans 14 residues. In DNA form, the CDR3 reads TGTGCCAGCAGCTTGGGTCAGGGATTGTACGAGCAGTACTTC. It specifies CASSLGQGLYEQYF.